One and the same sample provided the 26 T cell receptor beta chains below, sequenced in a study of blood T cell repertoires in COVID-19. The data were produced by immunoSEQ multiplex PCR, yet TCRdb's version contains in-frame clones alone and is incomplete. The table includes some 110,000 clones, 70% to 80% detected once. Sequences were obtained from peripheral blood. The source is a man aged 65 to 85 with acute or convalescent COVID-19.

This rearrangement joins TRBV3-1 (or the pseudogene TRBV3-2) to TRBJ1-1; possible D gene TRBD1, 5 bases. This CDR3 region has 14 residues. CDR1 and CDR2 from the germline V gene are LGHDT and YNNKEL (reference sequence). Trimming left V 5 bases short and J 6 bases short, with 16 bases between. The CDR3 bases are TGTGCCAGCAGCTTACGGGGGGGATCTTCTGAAGCTTTCTTT. Amino acid sequence: CASSLRGGSSEAFF.

This chain joins TRBV5-6 and TRBJ2-5; 9 positions agree with TRBD1. After removal of 6 bases from V and 5 bases from J, the junction contained 2 bases not matched to a gene. Germline assignment: CDR1 SGHDT and CDR2 YYEEEE. CDR3 length: 12 residues. This chain's CDR3 is CASNDRGETQYF. The CDR3 DNA follows: TGTGCCAGCAACGACAGGGGGGAGACCCAGTACTTC.

The chain joins TRBV9 to TRBJ1-1, with TRBD1 identical over 9 bases. With V trimmed by 0 bases and J by 2 bases, 2 bases remained unmatched. Per the germline V gene, CDR1 is SGDLS and CDR2 is YYNGEE. This CDR3 is built from 15 residues. CDR3 in amino acids: CASSVGDRVNTEAFF. In DNA form, the CDR3 reads TGTGCCAGCAGCGTAGGGGACAGGGTTAACACTGAAGCTTTCTTT.

The rearrangement uses TRBV5-5 and TRBJ2-7; maybe TRBD1 (7 bases). Germline V gene lookup returns CDR1 SGHKS and CDR2 YYEKEE (reference sequence). V lost 4 bases, J lost 0 bases, and 20 bases lay in between. CDR3 length: 17 amino acids. CDR3 region: CASSLLGLRDSSYEQYF. In DNA, the CDR3 is TGTGCCAGCAGCCTCCTGGGCTTGCGGGACAGCTCCTACGAGCAGTACTTC.

As concerns this clone: The same CDR3 can be traced to other DNA sequences in this sample. The chain joins TRBV28 to TRBJ1-1, with TRBD1 matching over 8 bases. Germline V gene lookup returns CDR1 MDHEN and CDR2 SYDVKM. V was pared by 5 bases and J by 0 bases, with 8 bases of the junction left unmatched. CDR3 length: 16 residues. The CDR3 spells CASSTRQGSVNTEAFF. Written as DNA, the CDR3 is TGTGCCAGCAGTACACGACAGGGGAGCGTGAACACTGAAGCTTTCTTT.

The chain joins TRBV6-5 to TRBJ2-5, with D tentatively TRBD2 (7 bases). Trimming shortened V by 0 bases and J by 4 bases, and 15 bases separated the two germline ends. CDR3 length: 16 amino acids. Germline V gene lookup returns CDR1 MNHEY and CDR2 SVGAGI. CDR3 sequence (DNA): TGTGCCAGCAGTTACTCGAGAGGGGGGGGTCGAGAGACCCAGTACTTC. It yields the protein CASSYSRGGGRETQYF.

The genes are TRBV7-2 and TRBJ2-1, with 7 bases matching TRBD2. This CDR3 has 15 amino acids. V lost 1 base and J lost 6; bases outside the gene matches: 6. Germline CDR1 and CDR2: SGHTA and FQGNSA. CDR3 sequence: CASSLGGGGVNEQFF. CDR3 DNA: TGTGCCAGCAGCTTAGGGGGCGGGGGAGTCAATGAGCAGTTCTTC.

The V call is TRBV7-2, the J call TRBJ2-7, with D perhaps TRBD1 (6 bases). This CDR3 has 15 amino acids. Looked up from germline, CDR1 is SGHTA and CDR2 is FQGNSA. Trimming left V 5 bases short and J 4 bases short, with 18 bases between. For the CDR3, the DNA is TGTGCCAGCAGCCCCCCAAACGGGACACCGTACGAGCAGTACTTC. Its translation: CASSPPNGTPYEQYF.

The CDR3: CASSLDSAEAFF. The CDR3 DNA reads as TGTGCCAGCAGCTTGGACAGTGCTGAAGCTTTCTTT. The chain recombines TRBV5-4 with TRBJ1-1, with unresolved D. Looked up from germline, CDR1 is SGHNT and CDR2 is YYREEE (reference sequence). Trimming pared 0 bases from V and 6 bases from J, leaving 6 bases between. The CDR3 runs to 12 residues.

This chain joins TRBV3-1 (or the pseudogene TRBV3-2) and TRBJ1-1, with D uncertain. The length of the CDR3 is 14 residues. Trimming stripped 1 base from V and 0 bases from J, with 6 bases between. In germline, CDR1 is LGHDT, CDR2 YNNKEL (reference sequence). The CDR3 DNA reads TGTGCCAGCAGCCAAGGGTACATGAACACTGAAGCTTTCTTT. Translated: CASSQGYMNTEAFF.

The V gene is TRBV6-2 or TRBV6-3, the J gene TRBJ2-7, with 9 bases lining up with TRBD1. Losses at the gene ends were 6 bases for V and 9 bases for J; bases not matched to a gene: 6. CDR1 is MNHEY, CDR2 SVGEGT, per germline. The CDR3 is 12 amino acids. DNA for the CDR3: TGTGCCAGCAGCTGGGGACAGGGAGGGCAGTACTTC. It translates to CASSWGQGGQYF.

This clone has just a few counts. The genes are TRBV7-9 and TRBJ1-5; 9 nucleotides match TRBD1. V lost 5 bases and J lost 4; bases outside the gene matches: 12. The CDR3 totals 17 residues. Germline lookup yields CDR1 SEHNR and CDR2 FQNEAQ (reference sequence). Written as DNA, the CDR3 is TGTGCCAGCAGCGCTTCGACACAGGGGGCTAGAAATCAGCCCCAGCATTTT. Translated: CASSASTQGARNQPQHF.

The gene calls are TRBV2 and TRBJ1-2; 7 bases match TRBD1. Germline-derived CDR1 and CDR2 are SNHLY and FYNNEI. This CDR3 is built from 12 residues. V lost 6 bases to trimming and J lost 6 bases; unmatched junction nucleotides: 4. The CDR3 DNA reads TGTGCCAGCAGCAGGGACAGTAATGGCTACACCTTC. Protein: CASSRDSNGYTF.

The gene calls are TRBV19 and TRBJ1-1; D not resolved. Trimming took off 2 bases at V and 3 bases at J, with 10 bases between the two ends. Germline V lookup: CDR1 LNHDA, CDR2 SQIVND (reference sequence). CDR3 length: 14 residues. This CDR3 is CASSIRGKDTEAFF. The CDR3 bases are TGTGCCAGTAGTATACGGGGTAAGGACACTGAAGCTTTCTTT.

The chain is built from TRBV7-3 and TRBJ2-3, with 11 bases lining up with TRBD2. There are 19 residues in the CDR3. Germline V gene data show CDR1 as SGHTA and CDR2 as FQGTGA. With 5 bases clipped from V and 0 bases from J, the junction kept 13 bases outside the gene matches. CDR3 nucleotides: TGTGCCAGCAGCCGGGACGGACTAGCGGGCCCCCCGAGCACAGATACGCAGTATTTT. Protein product: CASSRDGLAGPPSTDTQYF. The variable domain in full, with the rest retrieved from reference TRBV7-3 and TRBJ2-3, is GAGVSQTPSNKVTEKGKYVELRCDPISGHTALYWYRQSLGQGPEFLIYFQGTGAADDSGLPNDRFFAVRPEGSVSTLKIQRTERGDSAVYLCASSRDGLAGPPSTDTQYFGPGTRLTVL.

This clone was seen a handful of times. Other DNA sequences in this sample translate to the same CDR3. This sequence joins TRBV7-9 and TRBJ1-4; tentative D call: TRBD1 (5 bases). Looked up from germline, CDR1 is SEHNR and CDR2 is FQNEAQ (reference sequence). The CDR3 spans 15 residues. Trimming removed 1 base from V and 8 bases from J, with 14 bases in between. CDR3: CASSLGATDHEKLFF. The CDR3 bases are TGTGCCAGCAGCTTAGGCGCGACAGATCACGAAAAACTGTTTTTT. Filled out from reference TRBV7-9 and TRBJ1-4, the complete variable domain reads DTGVSQNPRHKITKRGQNVTFRCDPISEHNRLYWYRQTLGQGPEFLTYFQNEAQLEKSRLLSDRFSAERPKGSFSTLEIQRTEQGDSAMYLCASSLGATDHEKLFFGSGTQLSVL.

The CDR3 sequence: CASSRTSQSYEQYF. CDR3 bases: TGTGCCAGCTCACGGACTAGCCAAAGCTACGAGCAGTACTTC. The chain is built from TRBV27 and TRBJ2-7; TRBD2 agrees at 8 bases. This CDR3 has 14 residues. Germline V gives CDR1 MNHEY, CDR2 SMNVEV (reference sequence). V dropped 8 bases and J dropped 3; count of bases not matched to a gene: 9.

The sample holds a few counts of this clone. The rearrangement links TRBV7-6 to TRBJ2-1, with a possible D match to TRBD1 (5 bases). Trimming stripped 5 bases from V and 0 bases from J, with 14 bases between. The CDR3 runs 16 residues. Germline V gene data show CDR1 as SGHVS and CDR2 as FNYEAQ. This CDR3 reads CASSIQGGSSYNEQFF. For the CDR3, the DNA is TGTGCCAGCAGCATCCAGGGTGGAAGCTCCTACAATGAGCAGTTCTTC.

J is TRBJ2-5 and V is TRBV9; 10 positions match TRBD2. Trimming took 3 bases from V and 4 from J; bases not matched to a gene: 9. CDR3 length equals 16 residues. Looked up from germline, CDR1 is SGDLS and CDR2 is YYNGEE. CDR3 loop: CASSAIYSGGSETQYF. CDR3 coding DNA: TGTGCCAGCAGCGCTATTTATAGCGGGGGGTCAGAGACCCAGTACTTC.

A few counts support this clone. The chain is built from TRBV27 and TRBJ1-6; possible D gene TRBD1, 6 bases. This CDR3 contains 14 residues. CDR1 is MNHEY and CDR2 is SMNVEV in the germline V gene (reference sequence). Trimming pared 7 bases from V and 6 bases from J, leaving 13 bases between. In DNA form, the CDR3 reads TGTGCCAGCAATATACAGGGTCCTAATTCACCCCTCCACTTT. Protein: CASNIQGPNSPLHF.

The chain has TRBV7-9 and TRBJ2-3, with 7 positions matching TRBD1. Germline loops: CDR1 SEHNR, CDR2 FQNEAQ (reference sequence). This CDR3 is built from 16 residues. With V trimmed by 7 bases and J by 5 bases, 15 bases remained unmatched. The CDR3 reads CASTATGTGLLDTQYF. CDR3 in DNA: TGTGCCAGCACCGCGACAGGGACGGGGCTCCTAGATACGCAGTATTTT.

The rearrangement joins TRBV2 to TRBJ2-1; tentatively, D is TRBD1 (5 bases). The CDR3 has 14 amino acids. Trimming removed 3 bases at V and 2 bases at J, with 8 bases between. The germline CDR1 and CDR2 sequences are SNHLY and FYNNEI. CDR3 bases: TGTGCCAGCAGTGAGCCCAGGGCCTACAATGAGCAGTTCTTC. It translates to CASSEPRAYNEQFF.

V gene TRBV9 combines with J gene TRBJ2-2; 7 bases fit TRBD2. CDR3 length: 15 residues. The trim removed 1 base at V and 6 bases at J, leaving 6 bases unmatched. Per the germline V gene, CDR1 is SGDLS and CDR2 is YYNGEE. The CDR3, as DNA: TGTGCCAGCAGCGTAAGGGACTACACACCCGGGGAGCTGTTTTTT. It translates to CASSVRDYTPGELFF.

V usage is TRBV7-9 and J usage is TRBJ1-2, with 8 positions matching TRBD1. After removal of 4 bases from V and 8 bases from J, the junction contained 12 bases not matched to a gene. Germline CDR1 is SEHNR and CDR2 is FQNEAQ (reference sequence). This CDR3 spans 15 amino acids. The CDR3: CASSYPLDRAEGYTF. CDR3 bases: TGTGCCAGCAGCTACCCCCTGGACAGGGCTGAGGGCTACACCTTC. The full variable domain, its missing parts supplied by reference TRBV7-9 and TRBJ1-2, is DTGVSQNPRHKITKRGQNVTFRCDPISEHNRLYWYRQTLGQGPEFLTYFQNEAQLEKSRLLSDRFSAERPKGSFSTLEIQRTEQGDSAMYLCASSYPLDRAEGYTFGSGTRLTVV.

This clone was found once. This chain uses TRBV5-5 with TRBJ1-5; maybe TRBD1 (6 bases). V was shortened by 0 bases and J by 2 bases, with 12 bases between the two germline ends. This CDR3 region has 16 residues. Germline V gene sequence: CDR1 SGHKS, CDR2 YYEKEE (reference sequence). CDR3 DNA: TGTGCCAGCAGCTTGGACAGGGCAGGAGGCAATCAGCCCCAGCATTTT. Its protein is CASSLDRAGGNQPQHF.

This clone was picked up a small number of times. The chain is built from TRBV5-1 and TRBJ2-5, with 7 positions matching TRBD1. Unmatched junction bases numbered 11, after V lost 4 bases and J lost 2 bases. This CDR3 is built from 16 residues. CDR1 is SGHRS and CDR2 is YFSETQ in the germline V gene. The CDR3 DNA follows: TGCGCCAGCAGCGAGGGACAGTTCATCTTGCAAGAGACCCAGTACTTC. Its protein product is CASSEGQFILQETQYF. Based on the CDR3 plus reference TRBV5-1 and TRBJ2-5, the full variable domain is KAGVTQTPRYLIKTRGQQVTLSCSPISGHRSVSWYQQTPGQGLQFLFEYFSETQRNKGNFPGRFSGRQFSNSRSEMNVSTLELGDSALYLCASSEGQFILQETQYFGPGTRLLVL.